This T cell receptor beta chain was sequenced for a study of blood T cells in healthy people across ages. Looking at the study overall: T cells yielded about one barcoded beta molecule per two cells through template switching.

Primers used in a second PCR of about 7 to 12 cycles were a sample-barcoded 5' primer and a J-beta primer mix. TCRdb re-analysed the 5' RACE reads in MiXCR, keeping a single row per CDR3 protein. Of approximately 780,000 distinct CDR3 sequences listed, roughly 26% are singletons. The CDR3 is 14 amino acids. Germline CDR1 reads SEHNR; CDR2 reads FQNEAQ (reference sequence). The ends were cut back, 2 bases at V and 7 bases at J, with 15 bases in the middle. The same data also contributed to another study, on T cells of mothers and their children. In that study: Sequencing returned over 9 million TCR beta CDR3 reads per mother and several million per child. The study found slightly higher but non-significant overlap in related versus unrelated mother-child pairs.

The sample taken for sequencing was blood. V is TRBV7-9 and J is TRBJ2-7, with no clear D. The TCR sequence derives from a boy aged 5-17 years in good health. The CDR3 sequence is CASSLSPGQKEQYF. The CDR3 DNA reads as TGTGCCAGCAGCTTATCTCCGGGTCAAAAAGAGCAGTACTTC.